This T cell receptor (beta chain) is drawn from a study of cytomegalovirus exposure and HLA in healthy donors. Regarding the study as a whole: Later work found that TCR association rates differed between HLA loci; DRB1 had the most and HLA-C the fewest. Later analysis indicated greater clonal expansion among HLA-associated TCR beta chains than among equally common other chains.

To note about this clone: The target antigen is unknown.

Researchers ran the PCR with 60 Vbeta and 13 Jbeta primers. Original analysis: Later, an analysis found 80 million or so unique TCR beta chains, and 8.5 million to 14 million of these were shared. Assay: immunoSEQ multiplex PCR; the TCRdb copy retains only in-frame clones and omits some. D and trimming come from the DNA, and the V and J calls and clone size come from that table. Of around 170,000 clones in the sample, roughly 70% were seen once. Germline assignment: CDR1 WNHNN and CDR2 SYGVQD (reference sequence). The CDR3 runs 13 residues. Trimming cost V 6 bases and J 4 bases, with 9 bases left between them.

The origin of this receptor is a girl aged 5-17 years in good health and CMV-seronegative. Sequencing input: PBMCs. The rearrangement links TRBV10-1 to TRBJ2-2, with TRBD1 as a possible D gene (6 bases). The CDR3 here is CASSSDSTGELFF. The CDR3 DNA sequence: TGCGCCAGCAGCTCGGACAGCACCGGGGAGCTGTTTTTT.